This is a list of T cell receptor beta chains from one sample in a study of CD8 T cells in Susac syndrome. Via MiXCR, TCRdb re-called the immunoSEQ multiplex PCR reads, giving one row per CDR3 protein. The sample carries 150,000 or so distinct CDR3 sequences, approximately 94% recorded once. Sequencing input: CD8+ T cells from PBMCs. The receptors derive from a human donor with multiple sclerosis. Each CDR3 is given with its conserved first and last residue. D genes are given only for firm matches. Clone size is stated in some rows and not others, as once, few, many or a class when expanded.

j_gene: TRBJ2-7; abundance: NA; v_gene: TRBV7-9; d_gene: NA; len: 18; CDR3nt: TGTGCCAGCAGTCATCCCCGAGCCGACCGTCTCCCCCCCTACGAGCAGTACTTC; CDR3aa: CASSHPRADRLPPYEQYF
j_gene: TRBJ1-5; abundance: once; v_gene: TRBV28; d_gene: NA; len: 15; CDR3nt: TGTGCCAGCCCTCCCCAGGAGCCTAGCAATCAGCCCCAGCATTTT; CDR3aa: CASPPQEPSNQPQHF
j_gene: TRBJ1-6; abundance: NA; v_gene: TRBV13; d_gene: NA; len: 16; CDR3nt: TGTGCCAGCAGCTTAGGCCCGTCAGGGCGAACTTCACCCCTCCACTTT; CDR3aa: CASSLGPSGRTSPLHF
j_gene: TRBJ1-2; abundance: NA; v_gene: TRBV25-1; d_gene: NA; len: 15; CDR3nt: TGTGCCAGCAGTAAATCGGGGGGAGGAAACTATGGCTACACCTTC; CDR3aa: CASSKSGGGNYGYTF
j_gene: TRBJ2-1; abundance: NA; v_gene: TRBV12-5; d_gene: NA; len: 15; CDR3nt: TGTGCTAGTGGTTTGACCAGGGGCTTGTACAATGAGCAGTTCTTC; CDR3aa: CASGLTRGLYNEQFF
j_gene: TRBJ1-2; abundance: NA; v_gene: TRBV9; d_gene: TRBD1; len: 15; CDR3nt: TGTGCCAGCAGCGCCTGGACAGGGGGCTACTATGGCTACACCTTC; CDR3aa: CASSAWTGGYYGYTF
j_gene: TRBJ2-4; abundance: NA; v_gene: TRBV29-1; d_gene: NA; len: 12; CDR3nt: TGCAGCGTTGAAGGGGGGAATGGCATTCAGTACTTC; CDR3aa: CSVEGGNGIQYF
j_gene: TRBJ2-5; abundance: NA; v_gene: TRBV14; d_gene: NA; len: 15; CDR3nt: TGTGCCAGCAGCCCGCTCCGGGGATCCCAAGAGACCCAGTACTTC; CDR3aa: CASSPLRGSQETQYF
j_gene: TRBJ2-7; abundance: NA; v_gene: TRBV27; d_gene: NA; len: 13; CDR3nt: TGTGCCAGCAGTTTAGTATACAGGGACGAGCAGTACTTC; CDR3aa: CASSLVYRDEQYF
j_gene: TRBJ1-2; abundance: NA; v_gene: TRBV27; d_gene: NA; len: 15; CDR3nt: TGTGCCAGCAGCTGGACACCAACCAGCTTCTATGGCTACACCTTC; CDR3aa: CASSWTPTSFYGYTF
j_gene: TRBJ2-7; abundance: NA; v_gene: TRBV11-2; d_gene: NA; len: 14; CDR3nt: TGTGCCAGCAGCTTAGGGCCAGGTACCTACGAGCAGTACTTC; CDR3aa: CASSLGPGTYEQYF
j_gene: TRBJ1-2; abundance: NA; v_gene: TRBV29-1; d_gene: TRBD1; len: 16; CDR3nt: TGCAGCGTTCTGGGGGACAGGGGGAACGATGGGAATGGCTACACCTTC; CDR3aa: CSVLGDRGNDGNGYTF
j_gene: TRBJ2-1; abundance: NA; v_gene: TRBV11-3; d_gene: NA; len: 16; CDR3nt: TGTGCCAGCAGCTACAGGACCCGGGCGGAGGGCAATGAGCAGTTCTTC; CDR3aa: CASSYRTRAEGNEQFF
j_gene: TRBJ2-3; abundance: NA; v_gene: TRBV30; d_gene: NA; len: 13; CDR3nt: TGTGCCTGGGCTGACGGGGGCGCTGATACGCAGTATTTT; CDR3aa: CAWADGGADTQYF
j_gene: TRBJ2-1; abundance: NA; v_gene: TRBV27; d_gene: NA; len: 13; CDR3nt: TGTGCCAGCAGTCTCAGTCGGCGGGATGAGCAGTTCTTC; CDR3aa: CASSLSRRDEQFF
j_gene: TRBJ2-1; abundance: NA; v_gene: TRBV12-3/TRBV12-4; d_gene: NA; len: 14; CDR3nt: TGTGCCACCAGGACGGGAATCATACACAATGAGCAGTTCTTC; CDR3aa: CATRTGIIHNEQFF
j_gene: TRBJ1-1; abundance: NA; v_gene: TRBV3-1; d_gene: NA; len: 16; CDR3nt: TGTGCCAGCAGCCAAGATCTAGAAGGGGGTAACACTGAAGCTTTCTTT; CDR3aa: CASSQDLEGGNTEAFF
j_gene: TRBJ2-7; abundance: NA; v_gene: TRBV29-1; d_gene: TRBD1; len: 13; CDR3nt: TGCAGCGGGACACAGGGGTCATACGGAGAGCAGTACTTC; CDR3aa: CSGTQGSYGEQYF
j_gene: TRBJ2-7; abundance: NA; v_gene: TRBV20-1; d_gene: TRBD1; len: 14; CDR3nt: TGCAGTGCTCCCCGACAGGGTACGTCCTACGAGCAGTACTTC; CDR3aa: CSAPRQGTSYEQYF